This T cell receptor (beta chain) was identified in a study of shared clonotypes between healthy human individuals. Germline trimming cut 8 bases from V and 6 bases from J; bases unmatched to any gene: 9. The CDR3 is made up of 13 amino acids. Germline values: CDR1 MNHEY, CDR2 SVGAGI. This clone was seen just once. Measured with immunoSEQ multiplex PCR; TCRdb has only the in-frame clones, and not every one. The sample yields approximately 1.1 million clones, around 82% seen once. V gene TRBV6-5 combines with J gene TRBJ2-7, with 8 bases that match TRBD1. The receptor's source is a young man in good health. Some clones in this sample may be carry-over from other donors' samples. Sample: memory CD4+ T cells from PBMCs. Subset defined: CD45RA-negative fraction. CDR3 in amino acids: CASQRSGGAEQYF. Here the CDR3 DNA reads TGTGCCAGCCAACGTTCAGGGGGCGCCGAGCAGTACTTC.